This TCR beta chain came from a study of T cells in Graves' hyperthyroidism and ophthalmopathy (dated by TCRdb to the late 2010s). With regard to the full study: Peripheral blood samples were taken at initial diagnosis, before any treatment was given. Prospective prediction of ophthalmopathy was tested in an independent validation cohort of approximately 18 hyperthyroidism patients and some 17 patients who later progressed to ophthalmopathy. After sampling, hyperthyroidism patients received methimazole starting at 30 mg daily, and ophthalmopathy patients received high-dose intravenous methylprednisolone. Thyroid tissue and blood T-cell repertoires from about six Graves' hyperthyroidism patients were also compared in the study. The 75 to 100 discovery patients were randomly split 7:3 into training and test sets. TCR Vbeta CDR3 sequencing of 130 to 150 peripheral blood samples (roughly 43 ophthalmopathy, around 80 hyperthyroidism and approximately 17 progressor patients) is reported in the paper. To identify distinguishing TCR V-J signatures, a discovery cohort of about 100 patients was used, comprising 40 to 45 with Graves' ophthalmopathy and about 59 with stable Graves' hyperthyroidism.

TCR beta CDR3 regions were amplified from RNA transcripts. The first round of RT-PCR for the TCR CDR3 was performed with the HTBI primer set and the Qiagen OneStep RT-PCR kit. The libraries were constructed in a second round of multiplex PCR and then size-selected and purified. Sequencing of the libraries was done on an Illumina HiSeq2000 using paired-end 100 bp reads. As for how the authors treated the data: SOAPnuke was used to process the raw data, removing reads that contained adapters or uncalled bases, had a mean Phred below 15, or lacked an exact match to the constant primer or identifier. COPE v1.2.5 was used to merge the high-quality paired reads, and each unique nucleotide sequence was defined as a clonotype. Clonotypes were aligned to IMGT TRBV, TRBD and TRBJ reference segments using MiTCR v1.1. Only V-J combinations with frequency above 0.0001, covering about 99% of repertoires, were analysed. A TCS score was defined as the ratio between F50 (clonal expansion) and ExV (chaos), using BLOSUM62-based TCRdist between CDR3 peptides within each V-J. Welch's t-statistics and random forest reduced just over 500 V-J features to under 15, which were used in a naive Bayes classifier (R e1071). TCRdb took the public reads, trimmed them with fastp at Q25, ran MiXCR for clone calling and kept in-frame beta chains. Merged by CDR3 protein, the rows form single entries marked with the most common genes and DNA. The V and J calls and clone size are TCRdb's, not the authors'. A total of hundreds of thousands of distinct CDR3 sequences appear in this sample, 18% of them only once. The ten most abundant clones make up 16% of the sample.

The investigation overall reported the following: Most expanded thyroid clonotypes (frequency above 0.001) were also found in blood, which suggests that blood repertoires may mirror thyroid immune responses. During validation, the model predicted progression to ophthalmopathy a median of about 5.9 months ahead of onset, with approximately 71% sensitivity and about 72% specificity. In cross-validation, a model built on a 13 V-J signature told ophthalmopathy apart from stable hyperthyroidism with 87.88% sensitivity and 81% to 82% specificity, and in testing the same model reached 80%/75%. Sample size was not statistically predetermined, and investigators were not blinded to group allocation.

This clonotype was seen repeatedly, ten times or more. Its antigen is unknown. Base-call qualities are not available, and no considerably larger clone is one nucleotide away. Hyperthyroidism patients were aged 18 to 65 years and newly diagnosed, with disease duration of less than 2 months. Exclusion was applied to patients with uncontrolled infections, other autoimmune diseases, pregnancy or lactation. Clinical symptoms, serum thyroxine and TRAb, thyroid ultrasound, and orbital computed tomography formed the basis for the diagnoses. For progressor patients, blood was drawn at the first diagnosis of hyperthyroidism, before any ophthalmopathy symptoms had appeared. PBMCs were isolated from approximately 10 ml of fresh peripheral blood by Ficoll-Paque density gradient centrifugation. Progressor patients were initially diagnosed with Graves' hyperthyroidism and developed ophthalmopathy during follow-up. Total RNA was extracted with Trizol reagent, and quality was checked on an Agilent 2100 Bioanalyzer.

Sequences SNHLY (CDR1) and FYNNEI (CDR2) are obtained from the germline V gene. The CDR3 goes from the cysteine to the phenylalanine over 13 residues. Of the read, only the CDR3 DNA is kept; its 39 bases are in frame from base 1. The V end loses 4 bases and the J end loses 7 bases, and a stretch of 13 bases separates them. The chain is assembled from TRBV2 and TRBJ1-1; TRBD1 is perhaps the D gene, given 6 matching bases. Sequencing was carried out using blood. This sequence originates from a woman in her fifties or sixties with Graves' hyperthyroidism that later progressed to Graves' ophthalmopathy. Here the CDR3 is given as CASSARDIDEAFF. The DNA reads as follows: TGTGCCAGCAGTGCTCGGGACATAGATGAAGCTTTCTTT.